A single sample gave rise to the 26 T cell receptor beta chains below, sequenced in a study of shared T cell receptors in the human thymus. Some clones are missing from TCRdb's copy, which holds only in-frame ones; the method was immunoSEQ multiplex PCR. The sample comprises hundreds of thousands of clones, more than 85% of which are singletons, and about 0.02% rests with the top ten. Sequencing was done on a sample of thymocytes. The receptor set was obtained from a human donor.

CDR3 DNA: TGTGCCAGCAGTTACTCCTCGCGGGAGCACACAGATACGCAGTATTTT. Protein sequence: CASSYSSREHTDTQYF. V gene TRBV6-5 combines with J gene TRBJ2-3; 7 bases are a match to TRBD2. The V segment lost 0 bases and the J segment 2 bases; nucleotides outside the gene matches: 5. Germline CDR1 MNHEY, CDR2 SVGAGI. The CDR3 has 16 residues.

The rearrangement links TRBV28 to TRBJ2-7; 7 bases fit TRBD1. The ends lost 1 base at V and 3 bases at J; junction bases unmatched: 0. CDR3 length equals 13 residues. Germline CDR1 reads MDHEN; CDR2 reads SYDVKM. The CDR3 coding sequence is TGTGCCAGCAGTTTATCAGGGGGCTACGAGCAGTACTTC. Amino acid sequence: CASSLSGGYEQYF.

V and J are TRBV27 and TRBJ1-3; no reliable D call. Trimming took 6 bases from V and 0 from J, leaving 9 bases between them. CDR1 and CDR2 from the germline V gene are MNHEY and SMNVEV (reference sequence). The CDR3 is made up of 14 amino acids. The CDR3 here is CASRSSVSGNTIYF. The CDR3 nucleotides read TGTGCCAGCAGGTCTTCGGTCTCTGGAAACACCATATATTTT.

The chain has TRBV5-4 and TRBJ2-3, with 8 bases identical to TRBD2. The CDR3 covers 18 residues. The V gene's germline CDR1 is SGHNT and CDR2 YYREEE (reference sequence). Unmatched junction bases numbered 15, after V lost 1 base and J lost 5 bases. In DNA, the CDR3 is TGTGCCAGCAGCTTGCTAGCGGGTAGGACCCGCTGGATAGATACGCAGTATTTT. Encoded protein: CASSLLAGRTRWIDTQYF.

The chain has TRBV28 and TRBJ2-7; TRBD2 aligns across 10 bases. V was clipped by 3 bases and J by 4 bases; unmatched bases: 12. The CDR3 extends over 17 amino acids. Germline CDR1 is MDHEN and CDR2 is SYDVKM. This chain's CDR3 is CASSFLPASGRFYEQYF. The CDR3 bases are TGTGCCAGCAGTTTCCTCCCGGCTAGCGGGAGATTTTACGAGCAGTACTTC.

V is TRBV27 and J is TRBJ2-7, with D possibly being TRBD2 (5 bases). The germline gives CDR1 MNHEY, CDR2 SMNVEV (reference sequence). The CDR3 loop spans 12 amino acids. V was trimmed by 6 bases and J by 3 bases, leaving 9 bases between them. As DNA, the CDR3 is TGTGCCAGCAGGCCTGGACTCTACGAGCAGTACTTC. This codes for CASRPGLYEQYF.

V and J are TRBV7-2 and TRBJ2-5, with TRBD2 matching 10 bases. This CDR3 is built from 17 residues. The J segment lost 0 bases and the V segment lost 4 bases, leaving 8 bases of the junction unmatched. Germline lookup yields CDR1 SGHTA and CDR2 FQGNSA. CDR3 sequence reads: CASSSRTSGEYQETQYF. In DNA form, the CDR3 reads TGTGCCAGCAGCTCGAGGACTAGCGGAGAGTACCAAGAGACCCAGTACTTC.

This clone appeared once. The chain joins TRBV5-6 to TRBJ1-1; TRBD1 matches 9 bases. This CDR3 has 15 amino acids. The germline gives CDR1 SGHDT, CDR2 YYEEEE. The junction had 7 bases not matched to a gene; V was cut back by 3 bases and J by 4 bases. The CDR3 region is CASSSGTGPSTEAFF. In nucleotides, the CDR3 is TGTGCCAGCAGCTCGGGGACAGGGCCGAGCACTGAAGCTTTCTTT.

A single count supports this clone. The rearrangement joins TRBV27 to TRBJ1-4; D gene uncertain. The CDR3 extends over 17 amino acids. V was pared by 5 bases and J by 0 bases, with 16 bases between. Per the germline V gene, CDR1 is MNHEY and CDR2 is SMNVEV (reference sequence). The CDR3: CASSLPMELATNEKLFF. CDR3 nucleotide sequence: TGTGCCAGCAGTCTCCCAATGGAGTTAGCAACTAATGAAAAACTGTTTTTT.

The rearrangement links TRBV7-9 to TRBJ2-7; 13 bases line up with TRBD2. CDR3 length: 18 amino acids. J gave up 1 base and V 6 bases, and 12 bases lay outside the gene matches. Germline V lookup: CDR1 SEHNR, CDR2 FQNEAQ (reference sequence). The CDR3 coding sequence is TGTGCCAGCAGTCGTCCCACTAGCGGGAGGGATCCTTCCTACGAGCAGTACTTC. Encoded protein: CASSRPTSGRDPSYEQYF.

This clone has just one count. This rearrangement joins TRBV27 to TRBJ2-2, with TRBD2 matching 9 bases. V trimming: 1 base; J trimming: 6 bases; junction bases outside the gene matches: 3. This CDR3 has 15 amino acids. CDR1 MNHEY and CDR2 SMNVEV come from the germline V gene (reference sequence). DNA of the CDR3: TGTGCCAGCAGTTTATATGCTAGCGGGGCCGGGGAGCTGTTTTTT. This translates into CASSLYASGAGELFF.

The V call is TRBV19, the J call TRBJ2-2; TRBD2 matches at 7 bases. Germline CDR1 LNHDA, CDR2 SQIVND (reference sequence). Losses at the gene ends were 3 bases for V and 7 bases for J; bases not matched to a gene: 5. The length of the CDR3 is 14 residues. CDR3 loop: CASSIAGRGGELFF. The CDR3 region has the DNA TGTGCCAGTAGTATCGCGGGGAGGGGCGGGGAGCTGTTTTTT. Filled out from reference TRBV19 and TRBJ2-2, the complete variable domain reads DGGITQSPKYLFRKEGQNVTLSCEQNLNHDAMYWYRQDPGQGLRLIYYSQIVNDFQKGDIAEGYSVSREKKESFPLTVTSAQKNPTAFYLCASSIAGRGGELFFGEGSRLTVL.

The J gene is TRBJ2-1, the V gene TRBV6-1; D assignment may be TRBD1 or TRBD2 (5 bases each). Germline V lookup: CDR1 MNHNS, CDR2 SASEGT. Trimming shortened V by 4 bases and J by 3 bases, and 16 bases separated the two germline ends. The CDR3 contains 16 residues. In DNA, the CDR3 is TGTGCCAGCAGTGCCGTTGGGGGTGTGTGCTACAATGAGCAGTTCTTC. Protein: CASSAVGGVCYNEQFF.

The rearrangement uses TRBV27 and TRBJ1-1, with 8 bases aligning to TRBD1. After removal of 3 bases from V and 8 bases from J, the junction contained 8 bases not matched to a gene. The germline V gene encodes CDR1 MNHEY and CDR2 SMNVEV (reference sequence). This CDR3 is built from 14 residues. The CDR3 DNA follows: TGTGCCAGCAGTTTGTCAGCCCAGGGGGCCGAAGCTTTCTTT. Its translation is CASSLSAQGAEAFF.

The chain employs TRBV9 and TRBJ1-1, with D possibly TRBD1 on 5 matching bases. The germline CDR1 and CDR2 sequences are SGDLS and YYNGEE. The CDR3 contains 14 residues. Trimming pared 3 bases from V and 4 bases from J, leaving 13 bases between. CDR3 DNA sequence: TGTGCCAGCAGCGCCAGGGTCGGGAGCACTGAAGCTTTCTTT. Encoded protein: CASSARVGSTEAFF.

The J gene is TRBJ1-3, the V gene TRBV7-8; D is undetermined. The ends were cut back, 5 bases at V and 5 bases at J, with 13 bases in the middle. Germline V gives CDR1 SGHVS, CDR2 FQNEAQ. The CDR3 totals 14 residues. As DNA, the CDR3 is TGTGCCAGCAGCCCGTCGCTGGGGAGAAACACCATATATTTT. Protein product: CASSPSLGRNTIYF.

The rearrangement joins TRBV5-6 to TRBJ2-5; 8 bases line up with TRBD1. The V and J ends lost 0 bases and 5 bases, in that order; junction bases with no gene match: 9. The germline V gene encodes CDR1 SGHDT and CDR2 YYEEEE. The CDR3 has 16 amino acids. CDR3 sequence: CASSLGAPTGGETQYF. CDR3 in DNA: TGTGCCAGCAGCTTGGGGGCCCCAACAGGGGGGGAGACCCAGTACTTC.

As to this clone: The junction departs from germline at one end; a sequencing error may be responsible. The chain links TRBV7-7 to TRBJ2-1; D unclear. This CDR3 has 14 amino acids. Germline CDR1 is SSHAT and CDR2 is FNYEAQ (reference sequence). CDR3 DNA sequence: TGTGCTAGCAGCTTGTTGGGCTCCTACAATGAGCAGTTCTTC. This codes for CASSLLGSYNEQFF.

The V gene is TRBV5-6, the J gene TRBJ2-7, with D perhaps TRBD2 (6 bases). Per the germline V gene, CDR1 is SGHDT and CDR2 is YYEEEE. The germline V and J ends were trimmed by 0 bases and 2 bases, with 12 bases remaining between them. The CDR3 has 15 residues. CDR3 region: CASSLVVAVTYEQYF. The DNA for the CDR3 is TGTGCCAGCAGCTTGGTGGTAGCGGTTACCTACGAGCAGTACTTC.

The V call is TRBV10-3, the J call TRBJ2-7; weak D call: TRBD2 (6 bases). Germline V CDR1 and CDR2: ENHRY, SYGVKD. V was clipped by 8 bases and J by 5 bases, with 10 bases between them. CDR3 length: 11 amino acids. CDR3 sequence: CAIRGYDEQYF. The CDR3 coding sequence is TGTGCCATCCGGGGGTACGACGAGCAGTACTTC.

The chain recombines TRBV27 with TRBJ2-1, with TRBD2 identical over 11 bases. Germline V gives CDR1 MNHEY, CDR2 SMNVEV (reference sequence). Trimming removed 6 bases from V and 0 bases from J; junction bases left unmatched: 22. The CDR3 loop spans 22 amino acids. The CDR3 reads CASRNSRDRGLAGGSSYNEQFF. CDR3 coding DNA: TGTGCCAGCAGGAATTCCCGCGATCGAGGACTAGCGGGCGGAAGCTCCTACAATGAGCAGTTCTTC.

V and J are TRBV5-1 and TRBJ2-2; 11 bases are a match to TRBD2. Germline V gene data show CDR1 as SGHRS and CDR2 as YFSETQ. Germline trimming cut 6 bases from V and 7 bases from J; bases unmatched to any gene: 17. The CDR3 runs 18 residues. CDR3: CASTTSGSGLRDSGELFF. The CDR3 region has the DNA TGCGCCAGCACCACTAGCGGGAGCGGCCTTCGGGATAGCGGGGAGCTGTTTTTT.

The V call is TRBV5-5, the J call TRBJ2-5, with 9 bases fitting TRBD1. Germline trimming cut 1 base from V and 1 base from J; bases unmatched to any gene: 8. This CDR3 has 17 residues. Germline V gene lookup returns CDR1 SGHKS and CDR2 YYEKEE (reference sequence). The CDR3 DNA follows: TGTGCCAGCAGCTTGCTTCGGACAGGGGTCCCCCAAGAGACCCAGTACTTC. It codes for CASSLLRTGVPQETQYF.

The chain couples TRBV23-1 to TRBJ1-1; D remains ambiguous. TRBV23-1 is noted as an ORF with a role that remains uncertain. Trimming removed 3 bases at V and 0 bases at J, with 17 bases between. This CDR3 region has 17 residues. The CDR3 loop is CASSQLQEVKMNTEAFF. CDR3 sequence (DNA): TGCGCCAGCAGTCAGCTACAAGAGGTAAAGATGAACACTGAAGCTTTCTTT.

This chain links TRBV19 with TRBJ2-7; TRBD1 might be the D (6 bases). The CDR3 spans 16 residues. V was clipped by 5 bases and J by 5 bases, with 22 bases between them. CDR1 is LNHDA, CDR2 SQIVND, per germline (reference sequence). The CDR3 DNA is TGTGCCAGTAGTGGAGACGGACAAGGGGGAAGGGACGAGCAGTACTTC. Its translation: CASSGDGQGGRDEQYF.

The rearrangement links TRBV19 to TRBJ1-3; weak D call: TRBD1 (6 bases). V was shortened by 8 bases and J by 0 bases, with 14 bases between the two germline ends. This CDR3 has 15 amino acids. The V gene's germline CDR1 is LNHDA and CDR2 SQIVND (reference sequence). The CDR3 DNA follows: TGTGCCAGTTTTCGGACAGCTTTCTCTGGAAACACCATATATTTT. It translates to CASFRTAFSGNTIYF.